The rows below give T cell receptor beta chains drawn from one sample of a study of OX40 agonist ivuxolimab in advanced cancers. The protocol was immunoSEQ multiplex PCR, while the TCRdb copy is restricted to in-frame clones and leaves out a portion. The top ten hold 8.4% of the sample, which has 89,000 or so clones, about 90% seen once. The sequenced sample was CD4+ or CD8+ T cells sorted from blood, obtained in a trial of the OX40 agonist ivuxolimab. The receptors here all came from an adult with an advanced solid tumor such as melanoma, head and neck, liver or kidney cancer. CDR3s include the opening cysteine and the closing phenylalanine or tryptophan. Each record gives: D gene, V gene, clone size, J gene, CDR3 protein, CDR3 DNA. D genes are given only for firm matches. Part of the rows lack a size; the others show once, few, many or a class for expanded clones.

>NA|TRBV4-1|NA|TRBJ1-2
CASSQASGVVYGYTF
TGCGCCAGCAGCCAAGCTTCAGGGGTTGTTTATGGCTACACCTTC
>TRBD2|TRBV4-1|once|TRBJ2-1
CASSHGYSGFRNEQFF
TGCGCCAGCAGCCATGGTTATAGCGGGTTTAGGAATGAGCAGTTCTTC
>NA|TRBV28|NA|TRBJ1-6
CASTRGHSYNSPLHF
TGTGCCAGTACCAGGGGCCACTCCTATAATTCACCCCTCCACTTT
>TRBD2|TRBV5-8|NA|TRBJ2-3
CASSLPPEREGTDTQYF
TGTGCCAGCAGCTTGCCACCGGAGCGGGAGGGCACAGATACGCAGTATTTT
>TRBD1|TRBV30|NA|TRBJ1-2
CAWGPGGLYLYGYTF
TGTGCCTGGGGACCAGGGGGCCTGTACCTCTATGGCTACACCTTC
>NA|TRBV6-5|NA|TRBJ1-2
CASSHPGVYGYTF
TGTGCCAGCAGCCACCCAGGGGTTTATGGCTACACCTTC
>NA|TRBV30|NA|TRBJ2-5
CAWSVENRPQETQYF
TGTGCCTGGAGTGTTGAGAACAGACCCCAAGAGACCCAGTACTTC
>NA|TRBV28|NA|TRBJ2-2
CASKAGELFF
TGTGCCAGCAAGGCCGGGGAGCTGTTTTTT
>NA|TRBV2|NA|TRBJ2-7
CASSDGVFYEQYF
TGTGCCAGCAGTGATGGGGTGTTCTACGAGCAGTACTTC
>TRBD2|TRBV19|NA|TRBJ2-1
CASSRLAGVVNEQFF
TGTGCCAGTAGTAGACTAGCGGGAGTCGTCAATGAGCAGTTCTTC
>NA|TRBV10-3|few|TRBJ1-5
CAISEGYNQPQHF
TGTGCCATCAGTGAAGGGTACAATCAGCCCCAGCATTTT
>NA|TRBV6-6|NA|TRBJ1-2
CASSPREDPMSGYTF
TGTGCCAGCAGCCCACGTGAAGACCCGATGAGTGGCTACACCTTC
>TRBD1|TRBV7-9|NA|TRBJ1-4
CASSLPRGVDEKLFF
TGTGCCAGCAGCCTTCCCAGGGGGGTGGATGAAAAACTGTTTTTT
>NA|TRBV9|NA|TRBJ2-1
CASSAGNEQFF
TGTGCCAGCAGCGCTGGCAATGAGCAGTTCTTC
>NA|TRBV7-8|NA|TRBJ1-6
CASSFNPRDAASYNSPLHF
TGTGCCAGCAGCTTCAACCCCCGGGACGCCGCCTCCTATAATTCACCCCTCCACTTT
>NA|TRBV5-6|NA|TRBJ1-2
CASTQSDVGYTF
TGTGCCAGCACCCAATCGGACGTCGGCTACACCTTC
>NA|TRBV30|NA|TRBJ1-1
CAWRKGRGDTEAFF
TGTGCCTGGAGAAAGGGCAGGGGAGACACTGAAGCTTTCTTT
>NA|TRBV28|NA|TRBJ1-1
CASSFEVNTEAFF
TGTGCCAGCAGTTTTGAAGTGAACACTGAAGCTTTCTTT
>TRBD1|TRBV19|NA|TRBJ1-5
CASSSGRGGHGNQPQHF
TGTGCCAGTAGTTCCGGCAGGGGGGGCCACGGCAATCAGCCCCAGCATTTT
>NA|TRBV10-3|NA|TRBJ1-1
CAISGPGRGGTEAFF
TGTGCCATCAGTGGCCCGGGCAGGGGTGGAACTGAAGCTTTCTTT
>TRBD1|TRBV30|NA|TRBJ1-5
CAWRAQGGGSNQPQHF
TGTGCCTGGAGGGCACAGGGGGGTGGAAGCAATCAGCCCCAGCATTTT
>NA|TRBV28|NA|TRBJ1-6
CASSLYGSYNSPLHF
TGTGCCAGCAGTTTATATGGCTCCTATAATTCACCCCTCCACTTT
>NA|TRBV6-4|NA|TRBJ1-6
CASSDSPLHF
TGTGCCAGCAGTGATTCACCCCTCCACTTT
>NA|TRBV10-3|NA|TRBJ2-7
CAISVLGQGGAQYF
TGTGCCATCAGTGTGTTGGGTCAGGGCGGTGCGCAGTACTTC
>NA|TRBV4-2|NA|TRBJ2-2
CASSQERVTGELFF
TGTGCCAGCAGCCAAGAAAGGGTCACCGGGGAGCTGTTTTTT
>TRBD2|TRBV19|NA|TRBJ2-1
CASTPSGPQRGAYNEQFF
TGTGCCAGTACCCCCAGTGGGCCTCAGCGGGGGGCGTACAATGAGCAGTTCTTC
>TRBD2|TRBV4-1|NA|TRBJ2-1
CASSRLARVRDEQFF
TGCGCCAGCAGCCGACTAGCGAGGGTTAGGGATGAGCAGTTCTTC
>NA|TRBV6-6|NA|TRBJ1-5
CASRFGGSNQPQHF
TGTGCCAGCAGGTTCGGGGGAAGCAATCAGCCCCAGCATTTT
>NA|TRBV15|NA|TRBJ2-1
CATTGGALLGNEQFF
TGTGCCACCACAGGGGGGGCGTTATTAGGGAATGAGCAGTTCTTC
>NA|TRBV5-5|NA|TRBJ2-1
CASSLAYNEQFF
TGTGCCAGCAGCTTGGCATACAATGAGCAGTTCTTC